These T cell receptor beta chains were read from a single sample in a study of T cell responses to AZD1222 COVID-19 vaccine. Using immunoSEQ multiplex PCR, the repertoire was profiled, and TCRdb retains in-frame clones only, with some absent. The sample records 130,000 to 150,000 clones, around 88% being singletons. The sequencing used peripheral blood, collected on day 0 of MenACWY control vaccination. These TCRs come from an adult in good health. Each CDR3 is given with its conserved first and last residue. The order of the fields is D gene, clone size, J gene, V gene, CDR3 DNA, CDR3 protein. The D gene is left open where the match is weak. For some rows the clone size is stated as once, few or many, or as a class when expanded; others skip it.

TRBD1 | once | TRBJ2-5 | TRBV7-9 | TGTGCCAGCGGGATCAGGGGGCGCGCGGAGACCCAGTACTTC | CASGIRGRAETQYF
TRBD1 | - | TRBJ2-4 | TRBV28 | TGTGCCAGCAGTACAGGGGGCTTTGGAACCAAAAACATTCAGTACTTC | CASSTGGFGTKNIQYF
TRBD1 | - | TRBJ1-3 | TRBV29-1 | TGCAGCGAGACGGACAGGGGGCCCAACCTCTCTGGAAACACCATATATTTT | CSETDRGPNLSGNTIYF
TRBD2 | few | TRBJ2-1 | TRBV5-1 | TGCGCCAGCAGCTCGAATAGACTAGCGGGTTACAATGAGCAGTTCTTC | CASSSNRLAGYNEQFF
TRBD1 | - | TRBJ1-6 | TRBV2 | TGTGCCAGCAATCCCGATGGGGACAGAATCGGTTCACCCCTCCACTTT | CASNPDGDRIGSPLHF
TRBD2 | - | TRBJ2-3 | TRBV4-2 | TGTGCCAGCAGCCAAAGGATCGGGGGGAGCACAGATACGCAGTATTTT | CASSQRIGGSTDTQYF
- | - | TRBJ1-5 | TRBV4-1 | TGCGCCAGCAGCCAAGATTCTAGGGACCAGAAGTCCCAGCATTTT | CASSQDSRDQKSQHF
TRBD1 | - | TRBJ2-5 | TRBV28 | TGTGCCAGCAGAGGGTTTGAGGGACAGGGGCCGAGAGAGACCCAGTACTTC | CASRGFEGQGPRETQYF
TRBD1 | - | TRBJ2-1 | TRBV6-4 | TGTGCCAGCAGTGCCGGGACAGGGGGCTACAATGAGCAGTTCTTC | CASSAGTGGYNEQFF
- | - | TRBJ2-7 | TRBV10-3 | TGTGCCATCAGTGAGGGAGAGGGTTCCTACGAGCAGTACTTC | CAISEGEGSYEQYF
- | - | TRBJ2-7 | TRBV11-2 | TGTGCCAGCAGCTTACAGGGGGGGCTCTACGAGCAGTACTTC | CASSLQGGLYEQYF
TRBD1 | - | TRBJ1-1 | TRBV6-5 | TGTGCCAGCAGTTACCCCGGACAGGGGAGGACTGAAGCTTTCTTT | CASSYPGQGRTEAFF
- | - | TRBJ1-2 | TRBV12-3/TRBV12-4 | TGTGCCAGCAGTTCTGGGGGAGGTCGCGGCTACACCTTC | CASSSGGGRGYTF
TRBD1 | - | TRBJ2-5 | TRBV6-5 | TGTGCCAGCAGTTACGCAGGGGGCGGAGAGACCCAGTACTTC | CASSYAGGGETQYF
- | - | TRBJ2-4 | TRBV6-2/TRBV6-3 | TGTGCCAGCAGTTACTTCGGACAGTCAGCCAAAAACATTCAGTACTTC | CASSYFGQSAKNIQYF
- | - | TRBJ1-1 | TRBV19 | TGTGCCAGTAGCCCTTCGACAGGGAACACTGAAGCTTTCTTT | CASSPSTGNTEAFF
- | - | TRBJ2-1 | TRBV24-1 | TGTGCCACCAGTGATAGCGCGGTGACACGATTCTACAATGAGCAGTTCTTC | CATSDSAVTRFYNEQFF
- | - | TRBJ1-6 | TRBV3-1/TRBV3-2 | TGTGCCAGCAGCCATGATTCACCCCTCCACTTT | CASSHDSPLHF
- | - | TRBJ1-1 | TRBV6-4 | TGTGCCAGCAGTGACCCCCGACAGGCCCTCCGGGGGAACACTGAAGCTTTCTTT | CASSDPRQALRGNTEAFF
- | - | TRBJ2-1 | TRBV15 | TGTGCCACCTTAGACAGGAGCGGCTGGAATGAGCAGTTCTTC | CATLDRSGWNEQFF
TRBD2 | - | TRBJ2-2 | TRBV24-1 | TGTGCCACCAGTGATTTGTCAGCCCGGGGGGTGTCCGGGGAGCTGTTTTTT | CATSDLSARGVSGELFF
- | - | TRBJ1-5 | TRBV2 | TGTGCCAGCAGTGAAGCGCGGGGAAGCAATCAGCCCCAGCATTTT | CASSEARGSNQPQHF
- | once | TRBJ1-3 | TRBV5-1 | TGCGCCAGCAGCTTGGAGGGAATACGATCAGGGCACCCTGGAAACACCATATATTTT | CASSLEGIRSGHPGNTIYF
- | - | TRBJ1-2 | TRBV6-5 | TGTGCCAGCAGTCCCCGGCCGAACTATGGCTACACCTTC | CASSPRPNYGYTF
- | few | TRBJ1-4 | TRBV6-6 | TGTGCCAGCAGGGCTAGATACGGGACGGTGGATGAAAAACTGTTTTTT | CASRARYGTVDEKLFF
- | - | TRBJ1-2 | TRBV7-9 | TGTGCCAGCAGCTATACCGGGACATACGGCTACACCTTC | CASSYTGTYGYTF
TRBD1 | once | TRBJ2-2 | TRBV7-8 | TGTGCCAGCAGCACAGGGGGCACCGGGGAGCTGTTTTTT | CASSTGGTGELFF
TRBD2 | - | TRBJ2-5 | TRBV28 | TGTGCCAGCAGCTCCCGACTAGCGGGGGCAGAGACCCAGTACTTC | CASSSRLAGAETQYF
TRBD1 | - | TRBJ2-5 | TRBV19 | TGTGCCACCAAGAGAGAGGGACAGTACCAAGAGACCCAGTACTTC | CATKREGQYQETQYF
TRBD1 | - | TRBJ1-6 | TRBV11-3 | TGTGCCAGCAGCTTAATAGGGGGCGGTTCACCCCTCCACTTT | CASSLIGGGSPLHF
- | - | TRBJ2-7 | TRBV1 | TGCACCAGCAGCCAAGGCGAACAGACATCCTACGAGCAGTACTTC | CTSSQGEQTSYEQYF
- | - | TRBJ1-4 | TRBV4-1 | TGCGCCAGCAGCCTAACACTACTTAATGAAAAACTGTTTTTT | CASSLTLLNEKLFF
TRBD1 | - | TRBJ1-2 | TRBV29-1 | TGCAGCGTTACGGTTCGCCAGGGGGCGAGATATGGCTACACCTTC | CSVTVRQGARYGYTF